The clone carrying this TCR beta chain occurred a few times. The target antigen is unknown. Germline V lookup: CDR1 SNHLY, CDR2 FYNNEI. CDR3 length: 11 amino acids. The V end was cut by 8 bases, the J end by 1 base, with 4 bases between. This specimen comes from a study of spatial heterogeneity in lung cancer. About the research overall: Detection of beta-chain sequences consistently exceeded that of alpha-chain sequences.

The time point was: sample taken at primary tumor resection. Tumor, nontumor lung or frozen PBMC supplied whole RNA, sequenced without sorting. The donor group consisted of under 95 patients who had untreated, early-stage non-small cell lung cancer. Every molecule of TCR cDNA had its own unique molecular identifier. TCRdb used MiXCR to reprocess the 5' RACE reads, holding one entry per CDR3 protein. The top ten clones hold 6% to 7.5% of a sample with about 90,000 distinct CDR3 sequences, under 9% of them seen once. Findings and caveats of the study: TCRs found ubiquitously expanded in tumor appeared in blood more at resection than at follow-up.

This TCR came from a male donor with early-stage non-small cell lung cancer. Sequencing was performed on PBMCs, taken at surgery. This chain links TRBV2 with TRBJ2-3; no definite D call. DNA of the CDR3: TGTGCCAGCGGGCGCACAGATACGCAGTATTTT. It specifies CASGRTDTQYF.